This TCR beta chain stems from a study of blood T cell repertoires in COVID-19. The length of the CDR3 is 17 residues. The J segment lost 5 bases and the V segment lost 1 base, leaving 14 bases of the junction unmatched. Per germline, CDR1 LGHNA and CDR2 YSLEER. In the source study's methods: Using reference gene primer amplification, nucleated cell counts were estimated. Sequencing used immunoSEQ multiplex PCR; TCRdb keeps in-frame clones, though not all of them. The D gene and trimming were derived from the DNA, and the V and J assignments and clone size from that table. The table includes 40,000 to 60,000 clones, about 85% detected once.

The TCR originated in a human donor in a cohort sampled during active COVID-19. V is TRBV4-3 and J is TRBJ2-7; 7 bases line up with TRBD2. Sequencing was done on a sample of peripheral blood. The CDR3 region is CASSQAWSGSSGHEQYF. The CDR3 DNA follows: TGCGCCAGCAGCCAAGCGTGGTCTGGGTCTAGCGGCCACGAGCAGTACTTC.